The 30 T cell receptor beta chains below come from one sample, sequenced in a study of cytomegalovirus exposure and HLA in healthy donors. PCR involved 60 Vbeta and 13 Jbeta primers. TCRdb's copy holds only in-frame clones and misses some; the assay was immunoSEQ multiplex PCR. Here the sample spans about 150,000 clones, 85% being singletons. Sample: PBMCs. Receptors were obtained from a man aged 25 to 45 in good health and CMV-seropositive.

The gene calls are TRBV7-9 and TRBJ1-3; D is uncertain. CDR1 is SEHNR, CDR2 FQNEAQ, per germline (reference sequence). V lost 2 bases and J 8 bases, leaving 16 bases between the germline ends. This CDR3 comprises 15 residues. The CDR3 loop is CASSLYSLLDDTIYF. The CDR3 DNA follows: TGTGCCAGCAGCTTATATAGTCTCCTTGATGACACCATATATTTT.

This chain joins TRBV5-1 and TRBJ1-6; no definite D call. V shed 0 bases and J shed 7 bases, with 8 bases lying between them. The CDR3 covers 14 residues. CDR1 and CDR2 (germline): SGHRS, YFSETQ. Written as DNA, the CDR3 is TGCGCCAGCAGCTTGGAGCCCCCAAATTCACCCCTCCACTTT. This codes for CASSLEPPNSPLHF.

This clone has only one observation. CDR3 protein: CASSLDGLVSALQETQYF. The CDR3 DNA reads as TGTGCCAGCAGCTTAGACGGCCTAGTTAGCGCCCTACAAGAGACCCAGTACTTC. V usage is TRBV7-2 and J usage is TRBJ2-5; D might be TRBD2 (5 bases). V was shortened by 1 base and J by 2 bases, with 20 bases between the two germline ends. The CDR3 length is 18 residues. Germline V gene sequence: CDR1 SGHTA, CDR2 FQGNSA.

The chain is built from TRBV5-1 and TRBJ1-4; 7 nucleotides agree with TRBD1. Germline V CDR1 and CDR2: SGHRS, YFSETQ. Trimming at V came to 4 bases and at J to 5 bases, leaving 8 bases not matched to a gene. The CDR3 totals 15 residues. CDR3 sequence reads: CASSRTPGQNEKLFF. The CDR3 DNA reads TGCGCCAGCAGCCGTACCCCGGGACAGAATGAAAAACTGTTTTTT.

The genes are TRBV7-2 and TRBJ1-3, with 8 nucleotides matching TRBD1. The junction had 10 bases not matched to a gene; V was cut back by 4 bases and J by 2 bases. CDR1 and CDR2 from the germline V gene are SGHTA and FQGNSA. The CDR3 loop spans 17 amino acids. In DNA, the CDR3 is TGTGCCAGCAGCTCCCGCCTCGGACAGGGAACTGGAAACACCATATATTTT. It translates to CASSSRLGQGTGNTIYF.

The V call is TRBV6-5, the J call TRBJ2-5, with D maybe TRBD2 (5 bases). The CDR3 length is 15 residues. The germline CDR1 and CDR2 sequences are MNHEY and SVGAGI. The germline V and J ends were trimmed by 7 bases and 2 bases, with 17 bases remaining between them. In DNA, the CDR3 is TGTGCCAGCACCCCACCGGGCCGAGGGCAAGAGACCCAGTACTTC. Residues: CASTPPGRGQETQYF.

The chain links TRBV11-2 to TRBJ2-7; TRBD2 matches 11 bases. Germline CDR1 SGHAT, CDR2 FQNNGV. This CDR3 comprises 15 residues. The trim removed 5 bases at V and 3 bases at J, leaving 6 bases unmatched. CDR3 residues: CASSATSGKIYEQYF. CDR3 DNA sequence: TGTGCCAGCAGCGCGACTAGCGGGAAGATCTACGAGCAGTACTTC.

CDR3: CASSFGGIGGYTF. In nucleotides, the CDR3 is TGTGCCAGCAGTTTTGGAGGGATCGGCGGCTACACCTTC. This rearrangement joins TRBV27 to TRBJ1-2; D is uncertain. This CDR3 is built from 13 residues. Trimming shortened V by 3 bases and J by 8 bases, and 13 bases separated the two germline ends. Germline assignment: CDR1 MNHEY and CDR2 SMNVEV (reference sequence).

The J gene is TRBJ2-1, the V gene TRBV7-6, with D perhaps TRBD2 (7 bases). The germline V gene has CDR1 SGHVS and CDR2 FNYEAQ. The V end lost 1 base, the J end lost 2 bases, and 12 bases lay between the germline ends. The CDR3 runs 16 residues. CDR3 sequence reads: CASSLGGRGAYNEQFF. CDR3 DNA: TGTGCCAGCAGCTTAGGTGGGAGGGGGGCCTACAATGAGCAGTTCTTC.

A single count supports this clone. The genes are TRBV6-1 and TRBJ2-5, with 8 bases that match TRBD2. CDR1 and CDR2 from the germline V gene are MNHNS and SASEGT. The CDR3 spans 14 residues. V was pared by 5 bases and J by 0 bases, with 2 bases of the junction left unmatched. In DNA form, the CDR3 reads TGTGCCAGCAGTCGCGGGAGGTACCAAGAGACCCAGTACTTC. It specifies CASSRGRYQETQYF.

V is TRBV5-1 and J is TRBJ2-1; perhaps TRBD2 as D (5 bases). This CDR3 region has 14 residues. Trimming removed 3 bases at V and 7 bases at J, with 14 bases between. CDR1 and CDR2 (germline): SGHRS, YFSETQ. CDR3 region: CASSSSGYSNEQFF. The CDR3 DNA reads as TGCGCCAGCAGCTCCTCGGGGTACAGTAATGAGCAGTTCTTC.

The chain recombines TRBV5-4 with TRBJ2-7, with D possibly being TRBD2 (6 bases). CDR1 and CDR2 from the germline V gene are SGHNT and YYREEE (reference sequence). The CDR3 is made up of 12 amino acids. V was pared by 0 bases and J by 6 bases, with 7 bases between. CDR3 residues: CASSLVSGEQYF. CDR3 coding DNA: TGTGCCAGCAGCTTGGTTAGCGGCGAGCAGTACTTC.

In this sample, this clone turned up once. The chain employs TRBV2 and TRBJ1-6; D is perhaps TRBD1 (5 bases). This CDR3 contains 14 residues. V was clipped by 3 bases and J by 6 bases, with 9 bases between them. The germline V gene encodes CDR1 SNHLY and CDR2 FYNNEI. The CDR3 is CASSEGPRNSPLHF. The CDR3 DNA follows: TGTGCCAGCAGTGAGGGGCCACGTAATTCACCCCTCCACTTT.

In nucleotides, the CDR3 is TGTGCCAGCAGTGAAGGAAGGGGAGGGACCCAGTACTTC. Residues: CASSEGRGGTQYF. This rearrangement joins TRBV6-4 to TRBJ2-5; perhaps TRBD2 as D (6 bases). The V end lost 3 bases, the J end lost 7 bases, and 12 bases lay between the germline ends. The CDR3 is 13 residues long. Germline CDR1 reads MRHNA; CDR2 reads SNTAGT.

The gene calls are TRBV2 and TRBJ1-1; no clear D. CDR1 and CDR2 from the germline V gene are SNHLY and FYNNEI. The CDR3 is 13 amino acids. V was pared by 6 bases and J by 0 bases, with 8 bases between. The CDR3 nucleotides are TGTGCCAGCAGAGACCAGGTGAACACTGAAGCTTTCTTT. Translating gives CASRDQVNTEAFF. The whole variable domain, filled in from reference TRBV2 and TRBJ1-1, reads EPEVTQTPSHQVTQMGQEVILRCVPISNHLYFYWYRQILGQKVEFLVSFYNNEISEKSEIFDDQFSVERPDGSNFTLKIRSTKLEDSAMYFCASRDQVNTEAFFGQGTRLTVV.

The chain carries TRBV7-2 and TRBJ1-1; TRBD1 might be the D (5 bases). The germline CDR1 and CDR2 sequences are SGHTA and FQGNSA. The CDR3 covers 14 residues. V was pared by 3 bases and J by 3 bases, with 11 bases between. The CDR3 coding sequence is TGTGCCAGCAGCTTTCGGGGACTCGACACTGAAGCTTTCTTT. Translated: CASSFRGLDTEAFF. Combining the CDR3 with reference TRBV7-2 and TRBJ1-1 gives the whole variable domain GAGVSQSPSNKVTEKGKDVELRCDPISGHTALYWYRQSLGQGLEFLIYFQGNSAPDKSGLPSDRFSAERTGGSVSTLTIQRTQQEDSAVYLCASSFRGLDTEAFFGQGTRLTVV.

This clone has a single count. The CDR3 sequence is CASSVGVSDTQYF. In DNA, the CDR3 is TGTGCCAGCAGCGTCGGGGTCTCAGATACGCAGTATTTT. The chain uses TRBV7-9 and TRBJ2-3; a weak D match, TRBD2 (5 bases). The CDR3 runs 13 residues. V was trimmed by 5 bases and J by 4 bases, leaving 10 bases between them. The V gene's germline CDR1 is SEHNR and CDR2 FQNEAQ (reference sequence).

This clone appeared once. The chain carries TRBV9 and TRBJ2-3; perhaps TRBD2 as D (6 bases). The CDR3 sequence is 15 residues long. Germline V gene data show CDR1 as SGDLS and CDR2 as YYNGEE. Trimming took off 4 bases at V and 0 bases at J, with 12 bases between the two ends. This CDR3 is CASSPGTPSTDTQYF. Here the CDR3 DNA reads TGTGCCAGCAGCCCCGGGACTCCTAGCACAGATACGCAGTATTTT.

The rearrangement uses TRBV28 and TRBJ2-7; 10 positions match TRBD2. CDR1 MDHEN and CDR2 SYDVKM come from the germline V gene. CDR3 length: 14 residues. DNA of the CDR3: TGTGCCAGCAGTCCCAGCCTGGGACTAGCGTCTACTGTCGTC. The encoded protein is CASSPSLGLASTVV.

The chain employs TRBV21-1 and TRBJ2-3; the listed D gene, TRBD2, was not tested against the DNA. TRBV21-1 is an annotated pseudogene. This CDR3 spans 13 amino acids. The CDR3 sequence is CASSKNGSDTQYF. CDR3 DNA sequence: TGTGCCAGCAGCAAGAACGGGTCAGATACGCAGTATTTT.

The rearrangement links TRBV2 to TRBJ1-2; D gene unclear. With 8 bases removed from V and 5 bases from J, the gap between germline ends came to 15 bases. Germline loops: CDR1 SNHLY, CDR2 FYNNEI. The CDR3 totals 13 residues. This CDR3 reads CASGRLEGYGYTF. CDR3 nucleotides: TGTGCCAGCGGTAGACTCGAGGGATATGGCTACACCTTC.

This clone was found a few times. CDR3 in DNA: TGTGCCAGTAGTATAGGGTCGGGCTCCTACGAGCAGTACTTC. Protein sequence: CASSIGSGSYEQYF. V usage is TRBV19 and J usage is TRBJ2-7; D ambiguous. Germline CDR1 is LNHDA and CDR2 is SQIVND (reference sequence). The V end lost 1 base, the J end lost 0 bases, and 7 bases lay between the germline ends. This CDR3 contains 14 residues.

CDR3 residues: CSAPLRDTQYF. CDR3 bases: TGCAGTGCCCCCCTCAGAGATACGCAGTATTTT. This chain joins TRBV20-1 and TRBJ2-3; unclear D gene. The CDR3 consists of 11 residues. From germline, CDR1 is DFQATT and CDR2 SNEGSKA (reference sequence). Trimming took off 6 bases at V and 5 bases at J, with 9 bases between the two ends.

Comment on this clone: Different DNA sequences within this sample yield the same CDR3. The genes are TRBV5-4 and TRBJ1-1; a possible D gene is TRBD1 (5 bases). CDR1 and CDR2 (germline): SGHNT, YYREEE (reference sequence). The CDR3 has 15 amino acids. The ends were cut back, 0 bases at V and 0 bases at J, with 9 bases in the middle. The CDR3 loop is CASSLATGVNTEAFF. The CDR3, as DNA: TGTGCCAGCAGCTTGGCAACGGGGGTGAACACTGAAGCTTTCTTT.

The gene calls are TRBV19 and TRBJ2-3; D possibly corresponds to TRBD2 (5 bases). The CDR3 runs 14 residues. V lost 3 bases to trimming and J lost 0 bases, with 7 bases between them. Germline CDR1 is LNHDA and CDR2 is SQIVND (reference sequence). CDR3 DNA: TGTGCCAGTAGTATGGGGAGCAGCACAGATACGCAGTATTTT. Translating it yields CASSMGSSTDTQYF.

V and J are TRBV11-2 and TRBJ2-3, with 8 bases matching TRBD2. V gave up 4 bases and J gave up 5 bases; unmatched junction bases: 8. CDR3 length: 15 amino acids. Germline V gene sequence: CDR1 SGHAT, CDR2 FQNNGV. The CDR3 here is CASSSGGTAGDTQYF. Written as DNA, the CDR3 is TGTGCCAGCAGCTCGGGGGGGACTGCGGGAGATACGCAGTATTTT. Combining the CDR3 with reference TRBV11-2 and TRBJ2-3 gives the whole variable domain EAGVAQSPRYKIIEKRQSVAFWCNPISGHATLYWYQQILGQGPKLLIQFQNNGVVDDSQLPKDRFSAERLKGVDSTLKIQPAKLEDSAVYLCASSSGGTAGDTQYFGPGTRLTVL.

On this clone: The junction differs from germline at one of its ends, possibly a read error. This chain connects TRBV7-9 to TRBJ2-5; D possibly corresponds to TRBD1 (6 bases). CDR3 size: 14 residues. Germline CDR1 is SEHNR and CDR2 is FQNEAQ (reference sequence). This chain's CDR3 is CSSSSFSGEGEQYF. CDR3 nucleotide sequence: TGTTCCAGCAGCTCCTTCTCAGGGGAAGGGGAGCAGTACTTC. Filled out from reference TRBV7-9 and TRBJ2-5, the complete variable domain reads DTGVSQNPRHKITKRGQNVTFRCDPISEHNRLYWYRQTLGQGPEFLTYFQNEAQLEKSRLLSDRFSAERPKGSFSTLEIQRTEQGDSAMYLCSSSSFSGEGEQYFGPGTRLLVL.

CDR3: CASSSGTDIHGYTF. The CDR3 bases are TGTGCCAGCAGTTCCGGGACAGACATCCATGGCTACACCTTC. V gene TRBV6-6 combines with J gene TRBJ1-2; 7 bases match TRBD1. The CDR3 loop spans 14 amino acids. Losses at the gene ends were 4 bases for V and 6 bases for J; bases not matched to a gene: 8. From germline, CDR1 is MNHNY and CDR2 SVGAGI (reference sequence).

The chain combines TRBV9 with TRBJ2-7; D ambiguous. CDR1 SGDLS and CDR2 YYNGEE come from the germline V gene. This CDR3 is 12 amino acids long. V dropped 7 bases and J dropped 2 bases, with 10 bases sitting between them. The CDR3, as DNA: TGTGCCAGCTTCCCCTTAGCCTACGAGCAGTACGTC. Residues: CASFPLAYEQYV.

The V gene is TRBV11-1, the J gene TRBJ2-7; 8 bases line up with TRBD2. Germline V gene lookup returns CDR1 SGHAT and CDR2 FQDESV (reference sequence). V gave up 2 bases and J gave up 2 bases; unmatched junction bases: 14. This CDR3 has 18 amino acids. For the CDR3, the DNA is TGTGCCAGCAGCTTAAACGCTGGAGGAGCGGGAGAAACCTACGAGCAGTACGTC. It specifies CASSLNAGGAGETYEQYV.